This T cell receptor (beta chain) was identified during a study of blood T cell repertoires in COVID-19. The V and J ends lost 2 bases and 3 bases, in that order; junction bases with no gene match: 10. The CDR3 length is 17 residues. Germline CDR1 MNHNS, CDR2 SASEGT. Clones were sequenced by immunoSEQ multiplex PCR, and TCRdb holds only the in-frame ones, with some missing. The repertoire holds about 130,000 clones, with approximately 84% as singletons. Sequenced material: peripheral blood. The gene calls are TRBV6-1 and TRBJ1-5; 7 bases are a match to TRBD1. The TCR sequence derives from a woman aged 25 to 39 who had recovered from COVID-19. CDR3: CASSESLGQFYNQPQHF. In DNA form, the CDR3 reads TGTGCCAGCAGTGAATCCCTGGGACAGTTTTACAATCAGCCCCAGCATTTT.